The rows below give T cell receptor beta chains drawn from one sample of a study of tumor-infiltrating lymphocytes in oesophageal squamous cell carcinoma. TCRdb ran MiXCR on the PCR reads and lists one entry per CDR3 protein. Of around 12,000 distinct CDR3 sequences in the sample, 50% to 65% are singletons; the top ten hold 30% to 35%. The sequenced sample consisted of esophageal tumor tissue. The receptor source for this set is a female donor with esophageal squamous cell carcinoma. CDR3s leave out the opening cysteine and the closing phenylalanine or tryptophan. The order of the fields is CDR3 protein, J gene, V gene.

CDR3aa: ASSIGIGWNEQF
j_gene: TRBJ2-1
v_gene: TRBV5-1

CDR3aa: ASSSGGTLYNEQF
j_gene: TRBJ2-1
v_gene: TRBV5-1

CDR3aa: ASSFFAGSTDTQY
j_gene: TRBJ2-3
v_gene: TRBV7-9

CDR3aa: ATSERAPMGEQF
j_gene: TRBJ2-1
v_gene: TRBV24-1

CDR3aa: ASSFVAGSWTDTQY
j_gene: TRBJ2-3
v_gene: TRBV7-2

CDR3aa: ATSDATLTGETQY
j_gene: TRBJ2-3
v_gene: TRBV24-1

CDR3aa: ASSHRTGVNQPQH
j_gene: TRBJ1-5
v_gene: TRBV18

CDR3aa: ASSLSPGDPQY
j_gene: TRBJ2-3
v_gene: TRBV7-2

CDR3aa: ASREMGGITEAF
j_gene: TRBJ1-1
v_gene: TRBV7-9

CDR3aa: ASRMDSFNSPLH
j_gene: TRBJ2-4
v_gene: TRBV27

CDR3aa: ASSLTGGGNTIY
j_gene: TRBJ1-3
v_gene: TRBV5-4

CDR3aa: ASSLGAVQETQY
j_gene: TRBJ2-5
v_gene: TRBV7-6

CDR3aa: ASSPGLSYNSPLH
j_gene: TRBJ1-6
v_gene: TRBV11-3

CDR3aa: ASSLTGVEGYT
j_gene: TRBJ1-2
v_gene: TRBV7-3

CDR3aa: ASSPRQGGTDTQY
j_gene: TRBJ2-3
v_gene: TRBV7-1

CDR3aa: ASSYTTDVGNIQY
j_gene: TRBJ2-4
v_gene: TRBV6-8

CDR3aa: ASSLGVEETQY
j_gene: -
v_gene: TRBV7-2

CDR3aa: ANSVSHEQY
j_gene: TRBJ2-7
v_gene: TRBV7-2

CDR3aa: ASTWTGADNEQF
j_gene: -
v_gene: TRBV12-3/TRBV12-4

CDR3aa: ASSARDFTYNEQF
j_gene: TRBJ2-1
v_gene: TRBV9

CDR3aa: ASSLTNSGANVLT
j_gene: TRBJ2-6
v_gene: TRBV7-6

CDR3aa: ASSLALAGGLDEQF
j_gene: -
v_gene: TRBV7-6

CDR3aa: ASSLYWAGETQY
j_gene: TRBJ2-5
v_gene: TRBV28

CDR3aa: ASSLMGGTGGHEQY
j_gene: -
v_gene: TRBV11-2

CDR3aa: ASSSSPGANVLT
j_gene: TRBJ2-6
v_gene: TRBV7-3

CDR3aa: ASSSNSRTDTQY
j_gene: TRBJ2-5
v_gene: TRBV28

CDR3aa: ASSIMGAQETQY
j_gene: TRBJ2-3
v_gene: TRBV19

CDR3aa: ASSLNAGRASGNEQY
j_gene: TRBJ2-7
v_gene: TRBV7-3

CDR3aa: ASSLTSFEQY
j_gene: TRBJ2-7
v_gene: TRBV28

CDR3aa: ASRTGTGSNYEQY
j_gene: TRBJ2-7
v_gene: TRBV12-3/TRBV12-4

CDR3aa: AISGFNEQF
j_gene: TRBJ2-1
v_gene: TRBV10-3

CDR3aa: ASSDRSGSGSDTQY
j_gene: TRBJ2-3
v_gene: TRBV10-1

CDR3aa: ASNAPGQGAKTEAF
j_gene: TRBJ1-1
v_gene: TRBV7-2

CDR3aa: ASSLEPGLQTTQY
j_gene: TRBJ2-3
v_gene: TRBV7-6

CDR3aa: ASSLATSGGETQY
j_gene: TRBJ2-5
v_gene: TRBV7-2

CDR3aa: ASSLRGLDFSGANVLT
j_gene: TRBJ2-6
v_gene: TRBV7-8

CDR3aa: ASSLGRGDQETQY
j_gene: TRBJ2-5
v_gene: TRBV12-3/TRBV12-4